Shown below are 32 T cell receptor beta chains from a single sample sequenced in a study of CXCR3-negative and CXCR3-positive naive CD8 T cells. Points from the study as a whole: Hydrophobicity was higher for TRB CDR3s found in CXCR3-positive naive cells than in CXCR3-negative naive cells.

With UMI labels, 5' RACE was used to prepare the TRB cDNA libraries. TCRdb re-called the 5' RACE reads and catalogs CDR3 proteins one per entry, DNA excluded. Its clone listing holds tens of thousands of distinct CDR3 sequences. Their antigens are not known. Material: naive CXCR3+ CD8+ T cells from blood. Stated subset: CD45RO-CCR7+CD27+CD95- naive CD8+ T cells expressing CXCR3 (TNR3+). The receptors here all came from a human donor in good health. Some clones in this sample may be carry-over from other donors' samples.

The V call is TRBV10-3, the J call TRBJ2-1; TCRdb selects TRBD1, and the lack of DNA leaves this call unchecked. Germline CDR1 ENHRY, CDR2 SYGVKD. The length of the CDR3 is 15 residues. The CDR3 loop is CAIGGSAGGGNEQFF.

The chain couples TRBV12-3 or TRBV12-4 to TRBJ2-7; TCRdb gives TRBD1 as the D gene, but with no DNA this cannot be confirmed. The CDR3 is 13 amino acids. The chain's CDR3 is CASSLVGGGEQYF.

The CDR3 here is CASSAGPFYEQYF. The chain has TRBV9 and TRBJ2-7; absent DNA, TCRdb's TRBD1 call cannot be checked. The CDR3 is 13 amino acids. Germline V lookup: CDR1 SGDLS, CDR2 YYNGEE. Based on the CDR3 plus reference TRBV9 and TRBJ2-7, the full variable domain is DSGVTQTPKHLITATGQRVTLRCSPRSGDLSVYWYQQSLDQGLQFLIQYYNGEERAKGNILERFSAQQFPDLHSELNLSSLELGDSALYFCASSAGPFYEQYFGPGTRLTVT.

This chain connects TRBV6-5 to TRBJ2-1; the D call from TCRdb, TRBD1, cannot be confirmed without DNA. The germline V gene has CDR1 MNHEY and CDR2 SVGAGI. The CDR3 extends over 15 amino acids. The CDR3 sequence: CASSTTAGDVYEQFF.

The rearrangement uses TRBV12-3 or TRBV12-4 and TRBJ1-1; without DNA, the TCRdb call of TRBD1 cannot be checked. The CDR3 consists of 14 residues. The CDR3 spells CASCVRGMNTEAFF.

The V call is TRBV5-4, the J call TRBJ2-7; TCRdb returns TRBD1, unconfirmable since there is no DNA. Per germline, CDR1 SGHNT and CDR2 YYREEE (reference sequence). The CDR3 consists of 13 residues. The CDR3 protein is CASSGGDPDEQYF.

The V gene is TRBV7-2, the J gene TRBJ2-3; TCRdb selects TRBD1, and the lack of DNA leaves this call unchecked. The CDR3 covers 17 residues. Per the germline V gene, CDR1 is SGHTA and CDR2 is FQGNSA. CDR3 amino acids: CASSAPGTPYITDTQYF.

The chain combines TRBV7-6 with TRBJ2-3; no DNA is available, so the TRBD2 call from TCRdb remains unchecked. The CDR3 length is 18 residues. Germline loops: CDR1 SGHVS, CDR2 FNYEAQ. The CDR3 sequence: CASSPERPGLAAKDTQYF.

CDR3 sequence: CASSKGAVEQYF. The rearrangement joins TRBV7-9 to TRBJ2-7; lacking DNA, the TRBD1 call made by TCRdb goes unchecked. The CDR3 totals 12 residues. Germline-derived CDR1 and CDR2 are SEHNR and FQNEAQ (reference sequence).

The CDR3 region is CATSPRDGPQHF. The chain joins TRBV15 to TRBJ1-5; the D gene TCRdb calls, TRBD1, cannot be checked with no DNA. This CDR3 region has 12 residues. CDR1 is LNHNV, CDR2 YYDKDF, per germline (reference sequence).

The chain links TRBV7-9 to TRBJ1-1. CDR1 SEHNR and CDR2 FQNEAQ come from the germline V gene (reference sequence). This CDR3 is built from 12 residues. CDR3: CASSLSDTEAFF.

The CDR3 loop reads CASSLSGTGIHEQYF. The chain couples TRBV27 to TRBJ2-7; TCRdb's D gene call, TRBD1, goes unchecked for lack of DNA. The CDR3 has 15 residues. Germline CDR1 is MNHEY and CDR2 is SMNVEV (reference sequence).

The gene calls are TRBV28 and TRBJ1-2; the TRBD1 assignment by TCRdb is unverifiable without DNA. The CDR3 runs to 15 residues. Germline CDR1 is MDHEN and CDR2 is SYDVKM. CDR3 residues: CASSVRDRGYGGYTF.

The chain uses TRBV15 and TRBJ1-2; TCRdb's assignment of TRBD1 cannot be checked, as there is no DNA. The CDR3 covers 19 residues. Germline assignment: CDR1 LNHNV and CDR2 YYDKDF (reference sequence). CDR3 amino acids: CATSTDGGTVRRGIYGYTF.

This chain uses TRBV18 with TRBJ2-1; TCRdb outputs TRBD1, but without DNA this stays unchecked. The CDR3 covers 13 residues. The V gene's germline CDR1 is KGHSH and CDR2 LQKENI. CDR3 loop: CASSPDRGHEQFF.

This rearrangement joins TRBV28 to TRBJ1-2; TCRdb indicates TRBD1, and absent DNA this call remains unverified. This CDR3 is built from 16 residues. From germline, CDR1 is MDHEN and CDR2 SYDVKM. CDR3 sequence reads: CASSLPITSGDYGYTF.

V and J are TRBV27 and TRBJ1-1; TCRdb picks TRBD1, but there is no DNA to check that call. Germline loops: CDR1 MNHEY, CDR2 SMNVEV (reference sequence). The CDR3 has 16 amino acids. This chain's CDR3 is CASSLEPGGAATEAFF.

The rearrangement links TRBV4-1 to TRBJ2-7. CDR3 length: 15 amino acids. The V gene's germline CDR1 is MGHRA and CDR2 YSYEKL. The CDR3 loop is CASSQGRQGSYEQYF.

This chain connects TRBV5-4 to TRBJ2-1; the TCRdb D gene call, TRBD1, has no DNA to confirm it. The CDR3 spans 15 residues. The germline CDR1 and CDR2 sequences are SGHNT and YYREEE (reference sequence). CDR3: CASELDGTGINEQFF. The full variable domain, completed using reference TRBV5-4 and TRBJ2-1, is ETGVTQSPTHLIKTRGQQVTLRCSSQSGHNTVSWYQQALGQGPQFIFQYYREEENGRGNFPPRFSGLQFPNYSSELNVNALELDDSALYLCASELDGTGINEQFFGPGTRLTVL.

The chain links TRBV4-3 to TRBJ2-2. Looked up from germline, CDR1 is LGHNA and CDR2 is YSLEER. The CDR3 has 13 residues. The CDR3: CASSQDQGGELFF.

This chain joins TRBV7-9 and TRBJ2-5. Germline CDR1 is SEHNR and CDR2 is FQNEAQ (reference sequence). The CDR3 has 13 amino acids. CDR3 protein: CASSSWGQEAQYF.

V and J are TRBV28 and TRBJ2-1; TCRdb gives TRBD1 as the D gene, but with no DNA this cannot be confirmed. The germline V gene has CDR1 MDHEN and CDR2 SYDVKM. The CDR3 totals 19 residues. CDR3 in amino acids: CASSLDGRDREEPYNEQFF.

V usage is TRBV19 and J usage is TRBJ1-5. Germline V gene data show CDR1 as LNHDA and CDR2 as SQIVND (reference sequence). The CDR3 is 13 amino acids. CDR3 loop: CASSARSDQPQHF.

CDR3 in amino acids: CASGGESDNEQFF. This chain connects TRBV7-8 to TRBJ2-1; lacking DNA, the TRBD1 call made by TCRdb goes unchecked. The CDR3 covers 13 residues. Germline values: CDR1 SGHVS, CDR2 FQNEAQ.

This sequence joins TRBV7-9 and TRBJ2-3; no DNA is available, so the TRBD2 call from TCRdb remains unchecked. The CDR3 length is 16 residues. Germline CDR1 SEHNR, CDR2 FQNEAQ (reference sequence). CDR3 loop: CASSSATSGRADTQYF.

The chain combines TRBV4-1 with TRBJ2-7. CDR1 is MGHRA, CDR2 YSYEKL, per germline. CDR3 size: 13 residues. The CDR3 region is CASSQELGYEQYF.

CDR3 in amino acids: CASSSTGGTEAFF. The chain is built from TRBV5-1 and TRBJ1-1; TCRdb selects TRBD1, and the lack of DNA leaves this call unchecked. The germline V gene encodes CDR1 SGHRS and CDR2 YFSETQ. The CDR3 runs 13 residues.

The rearrangement uses TRBV4-1 and TRBJ2-7. The CDR3 runs 13 residues. Germline CDR1 is MGHRA and CDR2 is YSYEKL. CDR3 region: CASSQGRNYEQYF.

This rearrangement joins TRBV4-1 to TRBJ2-7; TCRdb proposes TRBD1, but this gene call is untestable without DNA. The CDR3 has 16 residues. CDR1 is MGHRA, CDR2 YSYEKL, per germline. CDR3 region: CASSQQPQGADYEQYF.

The chain uses TRBV28 and TRBJ2-4; TCRdb's D call, TRBD2, is unchecked because there is no DNA. The CDR3 is 16 amino acids. Germline assignment: CDR1 MDHEN and CDR2 SYDVKM. The CDR3 protein is CASSLSVGGDRVIQYF.

The chain recombines TRBV6-4 with TRBJ2-3; TCRdb selects TRBD2, and the lack of DNA leaves this call unchecked. The CDR3 is 16 residues long. Germline CDR1 is MRHNA and CDR2 is SNTAGT. CDR3 region: CASAGLAGGPTDTQYF.

The chain joins TRBV29-1 to TRBJ2-1; TCRdb's D call of TRBD1 is untestable without DNA. Germline CDR1 is SQVTM and CDR2 is ANQGSEA. The CDR3 has 20 amino acids. CDR3 amino acids: CSVEDPPTPGQKNSYNEQFF.